This is a list of T cell receptor beta chains from one sample in a study of lymphopenia after photon versus proton radiotherapy. Method: immunoSEQ multiplex PCR; TCRdb's copy keeps in-frame clones and lacks some. The sample carries roughly 45,000 clones, 85% recorded once. Source: peripheral blood, taken from a patient treated with photon-based radiotherapy. All receptors derive from a man aged 40-55 years with gastric cancer. Each CDR3 is given with its conserved first and last residue. D genes are given only for firm matches. The listing skips clone size in some rows; elsewhere it reads once, few, many or a size class.

v_gene	d_gene	abundance	j_gene	CDR3nt	CDR3aa
TRBV7-8	TRBD1	-	TRBJ1-2	TGTGCCAGCAGCTTAGGGCAGGGGGGATCCATTAACTATGGCTACACCTTC	CASSLGQGGSINYGYTF
TRBV6-5	TRBD1	-	TRBJ2-1	TGTGCCAGCGGCAGGGGGCTCTACAATGAGCAGTTCTTC	CASGRGLYNEQFF
TRBV28	-	-	TRBJ1-2	TGTGCCAGCAGTTTTACGGACTATGGCTACACCTTC	CASSFTDYGYTF
TRBV5-6	-	-	TRBJ2-7	TGTGCCAGCAGCTTGCCCAGGGCCTACGAGCAGTACTTC	CASSLPRAYEQYF
TRBV19	-	-	TRBJ1-3	TGTGCCAGTAGTATGGGAGCAGGGAACTCTGGAAACACCATATATTTT	CASSMGAGNSGNTIYF
TRBV27	TRBD2	-	TRBJ2-7	TGTGCCAGCAGTTTTCGTTTAGCGGGGGCGAACTACGAGCAGTACTTC	CASSFRLAGANYEQYF
TRBV18	TRBD1	-	TRBJ1-2	TGTGCCAGCTCACCGGGACAGATGGGGGTTAACTATGGCTACACCTTC	CASSPGQMGVNYGYTF
TRBV25-1	TRBD1	-	TRBJ2-2	TGTGCCAGCAGTAGGGGACAGACGAACACCGGGGAGCTGTTTTTT	CASSRGQTNTGELFF
TRBV6-1	-	-	TRBJ2-7	TGTGCCAGCAGTGAACGAACAGGCTCCTACGAGCAGTACTTC	CASSERTGSYEQYF
TRBV6-5	-	-	TRBJ2-1	TGTGCCAGCGCCCTACTAGGGTCCTACAATGAGCAGTTCTTC	CASALLGSYNEQFF
TRBV6-1	-	-	TRBJ2-3	TGTGCCAGCAGTGCCCCGGGCGCAGATACGCAGTATTTT	CASSAPGADTQYF
TRBV6-1	TRBD1	-	TRBJ1-1	TGTGCCAGCACCGGACAGGGGTCGACTGAAGCTTTCTTT	CASTGQGSTEAFF
TRBV5-6	-	-	TRBJ1-5	TGTGCCAGCAGCTCCGGGGACATTCAGCCCCAGCATTTT	CASSSGDIQPQHF
TRBV6-5	TRBD2	-	TRBJ2-3	TGTGCCACCCGGGGGGTCGCAGATACGCAGTATTTT	CATRGVADTQYF
TRBV6-1	-	-	TRBJ1-1	TGTGCCAGCAGCCCCCGGGGGCTGAGCACTGAAGCTTTCTTT	CASSPRGLSTEAFF
TRBV2	TRBD1	-	TRBJ1-1	TGTGCCAGCAGAAGACAGGGGATAAACACTGAAGCTTTCTTT	CASRRQGINTEAFF
TRBV11-3	-	-	TRBJ1-5	TGTGCCAGCAGCTTAGTGACAGGCAATCAGCCCCAGCATTTT	CASSLVTGNQPQHF
TRBV11-3	-	once	TRBJ2-1	TGTGCCAGCAGCTTAGGGTGGCAGGGCGATGAGCAGTTCTTC	CASSLGWQGDEQFF